This T cell receptor beta chain was obtained from a study of T cell responses to AZD1222 COVID-19 vaccine. To note about this clone: Its antigen is unknown.

Study-wide results and limits: With two AZD1222 doses given, Spike-specific TCR breadth and depth both rose. Of spike-specific TCRs, nearly half reportedly target regions left unmutated in variants. White British donors predominated, females outnumbered males, and clonal diversity was possibly underestimated.

TCRdb's table, derived via immunoSEQ multiplex PCR, lists solely in-frame clones and lacks some. The sample has under 150,000 clones; 92% are singletons. CDR3 length: 13 amino acids. CDR1 LNHDA and CDR2 SQIVND come from the germline V gene (reference sequence). The V end lost 9 bases, the J end lost 2 bases, and 13 bases lay between the germline ends. The sequencing used peripheral blood, collected 28 days after the second AZD1222 dose. The receptor's source is an adult who received the AZD1222 COVID-19 vaccine. The chain couples TRBV19 to TRBJ1-1, with a weak D call TRBD1 (5 bases). The CDR3 DNA reads as TGTGCCAGCATAGGACATTTAAACACTGAAGCTTTCTTT. It specifies CASIGHLNTEAFF.